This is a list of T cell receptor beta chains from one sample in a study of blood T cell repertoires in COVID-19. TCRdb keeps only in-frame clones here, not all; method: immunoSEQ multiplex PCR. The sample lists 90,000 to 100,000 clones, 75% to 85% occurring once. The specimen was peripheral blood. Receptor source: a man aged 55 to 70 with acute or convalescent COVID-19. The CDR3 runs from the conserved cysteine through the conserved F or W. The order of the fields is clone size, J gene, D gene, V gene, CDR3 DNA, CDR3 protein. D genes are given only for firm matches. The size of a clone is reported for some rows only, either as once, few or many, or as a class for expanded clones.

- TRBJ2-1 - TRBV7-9 TGTGCCAGCAGCCCTGACAGGACGGGGTCTTTCTTC CASSPDRTGSFF
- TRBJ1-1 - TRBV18 TGTGCCAGCTCAGAGACAGAGAACACTGAAGCTTTCTTT CASSETENTEAFF
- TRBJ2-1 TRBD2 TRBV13 TGTGCCAGCAGCCCCAGCGGGGGCTCCTACAATGAGCAGTTCTTC CASSPSGGSYNEQFF
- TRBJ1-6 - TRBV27 TGTGCCAGCAGTCCGACAGTCCTGGGTTCACCCCTCCACTTT CASSPTVLGSPLHF
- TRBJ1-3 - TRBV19 TGTGCCAGTAGTAGATTTCAGGGAAACACCATATATTTT CASSRFQGNTIYF
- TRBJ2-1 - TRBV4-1 TGCGCCAGCAGCCAAGATCCGGCTAGCAGATACAATGAGCAGTTCTTC CASSQDPASRYNEQFF
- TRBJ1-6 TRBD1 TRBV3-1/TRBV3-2 TGTGCCAGCGCCCAGGGCCCGACAGGGCCGGATTCACCCCTCCACTTT CASAQGPTGPDSPLHF
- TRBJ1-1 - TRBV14 TGTGCCAGCAGCCAAGGGGGACTGAGGGGCACTGAAGCTTTCTTT CASSQGGLRGTEAFF
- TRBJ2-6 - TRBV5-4 TGTGCCAGCAGCCTCTCTGGGGCCAACGTCCTGACTTTC CASSLSGANVLTF
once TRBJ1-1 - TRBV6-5 TGTGCCAGCAGTTCCCCCAAGGTGACGGGAGCTTTCTTT CASSSPKVTGAFF
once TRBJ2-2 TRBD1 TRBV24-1 TGTGCCACCAGTGATTCTCGACAGGGGGTGAGGGAGCTGTTTTTT CATSDSRQGVRELFF
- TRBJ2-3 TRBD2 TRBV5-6 TGTGCCAGCAGCTTCAGCGGGAGCGGATTAGATACGCAGTATTTT CASSFSGSGLDTQYF
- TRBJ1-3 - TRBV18 TGTGCCAGCTCGCCCGTGGCGGACAGCTCTGGAAACACCATATATTTT CASSPVADSSGNTIYF
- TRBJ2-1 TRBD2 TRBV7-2 TGTGCCAGCAGCTTAGACGGGACTAGCGGGAGGGCCTACAATGAGCAGTTCTTC CASSLDGTSGRAYNEQFF
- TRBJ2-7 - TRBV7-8 TGTGCCAGCAGCTACAGGGTACTCAACGAGCAGTACTTC CASSYRVLNEQYF
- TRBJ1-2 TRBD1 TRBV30 TGTGCTTGTACACAGGGGTATGGCTACACCTTC CACTQGYGYTF
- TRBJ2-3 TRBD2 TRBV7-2 TGTGCCAGCAGCCCCCAATGGGGGCGGGGGGGTGTAGATACGCAGTATTTT CASSPQWGRGGVDTQYF
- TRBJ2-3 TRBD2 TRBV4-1 TGCGCCAGCAGCCGGACTATACCGGGACTAGGCACTAGCACAGATACGCAGTATTTT CASSRTIPGLGTSTDTQYF
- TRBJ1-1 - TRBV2 TGTGCCAGCACCGGGGGGCCGAACACTGAAGCTTTCTTT CASTGGPNTEAFF
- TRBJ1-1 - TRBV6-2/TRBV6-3 TGTGCCAGCAGTGAGCCGGGCAGGGTTATGACTTTCTTT CASSEPGRVMTFF
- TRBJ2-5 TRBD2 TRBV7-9 TGTGCCAGCAACCCTGGTTCGACTAGCGCACAAGAGACCCAGTACTTC CASNPGSTSAQETQYF
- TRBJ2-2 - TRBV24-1 TGTGCCACCAGTCCCGCGGGGGCCGACACCGGGGAGCTGTTTTTT CATSPAGADTGELFF
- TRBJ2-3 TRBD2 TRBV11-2 TGTGCCAGCAGCTTAGTGGCGGGAGGAGGCACAGATACGCAGTATTTT CASSLVAGGGTDTQYF
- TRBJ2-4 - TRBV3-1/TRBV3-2 TGTGCCAGCAGCCAGACTTGGGACTCCAAAAACATTCAGTACTTC CASSQTWDSKNIQYF
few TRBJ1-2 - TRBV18 TGTGCCAGCTCACCAGGGGGGGACTATGGCTACACCTTC CASSPGGDYGYTF
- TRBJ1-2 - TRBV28 TGTGCCAGCAGTAGCGGGGGGGCCAGTCAGGAGCAGGGGCTAAATTATGGCTACACCTTC CASSSGGASQEQGLNYGYTF
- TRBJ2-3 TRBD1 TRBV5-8 TGTGCCAGCAGACTGACAGGGGGCAGGACAGATACGCAGTATTTT CASRLTGGRTDTQYF
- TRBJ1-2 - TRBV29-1 TGCAGCGTTGAAGATCAAGTTGGGGGCCCTCCGAAGGGCTACACCTTC CSVEDQVGGPPKGYTF
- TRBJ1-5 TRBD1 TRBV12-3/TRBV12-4 TGTGCCAGCAGTGGGACAGGGAATCAGCCCCAGCATTTT CASSGTGNQPQHF